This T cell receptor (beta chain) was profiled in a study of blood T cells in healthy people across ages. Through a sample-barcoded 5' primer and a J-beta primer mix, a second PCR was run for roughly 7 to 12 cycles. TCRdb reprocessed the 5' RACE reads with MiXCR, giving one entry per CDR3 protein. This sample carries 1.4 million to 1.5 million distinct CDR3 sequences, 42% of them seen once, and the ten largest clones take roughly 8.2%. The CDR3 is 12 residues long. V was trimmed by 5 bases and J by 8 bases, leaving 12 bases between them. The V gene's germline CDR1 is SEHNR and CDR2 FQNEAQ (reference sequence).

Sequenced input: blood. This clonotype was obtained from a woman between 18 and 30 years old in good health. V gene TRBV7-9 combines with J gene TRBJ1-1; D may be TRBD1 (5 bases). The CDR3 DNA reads TGTGCCAGCAGCCTGATCCGGGACGAAGCTTTCTTT. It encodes CASSLIRDEAFF.